This TCR beta chain was obtained from a study of T cells in Graves' hyperthyroidism and ophthalmopathy. This clonotype was observed many times. The target antigen is unknown. Study-wide points: Ophthalmopathy got predicted by the model a median about six months before its onset.

Amplification of TCR beta CDR3 regions was performed using RNA transcripts as template. Researchers ran a first-round RT-PCR on the TCR CDR3 using the HTBI primer set. TCRdb used MiXCR to reprocess the multiplex PCR reads, holding one entry per CDR3 protein. The data hold hundreds of thousands of distinct CDR3 sequences, with approximately 16% observed a single time. The V and J ends lost 5 bases and 0 bases, in that order; junction bases with no gene match: 6. CDR3 length equals 17 residues. Germline V lookup: CDR1 SEHNR, CDR2 FQNEAQ (reference sequence). Exclusion of patients followed from uncontrolled infection, other autoimmune disease, pregnancy or lactation.

The origin of this receptor is a young woman with Graves' hyperthyroidism. This chain connects TRBV7-9 to TRBJ2-1; 11 bases are a match to TRBD2. Sequencing was performed on blood. Here the CDR3 DNA reads TGTGCCAGCAGCCCGACTAGCGGGATTACCTCCTACAATGAGCAGTTCTTC. This sequence encodes CASSPTSGITSYNEQFF.